Listed here are 6 T cell receptor beta chains from one sample, sequenced in a study of CD8+ T cells in alopecia areata. Isolated RNA was reverse transcribed into cDNA used as the sequencing template. Sequenced by immunoSEQ multiplex PCR; TCRdb stores in-frame clones only, minus some. This sample has some 95,000 clones, with 35% to 45% found just once. The sample comprised CD4+ T cells sorted from blood. The receptor source for this set is a human donor with alopecia areata.

This clone was observed a single time. The chain joins TRBV11-2 to TRBJ2-1; the D call may be TRBD1 or TRBD2 (5 bases each). Germline CDR1 SGHAT, CDR2 FQNNGV. V lost 0 bases to trimming and J lost 12 bases, with 12 bases between them. The length of the CDR3 is 13 residues. The CDR3 spells CASSLERPGRQFF. In nucleotides, the CDR3 is TGTGCCAGCAGCTTAGAAAGGCCGGGGCGGCAGTTCTTC.

The chain uses TRBV4-2 and TRBJ1-6, with a weak D call TRBD1 (5 bases). From germline, CDR1 is LGHNA and CDR2 YNFKEQ. Trimming removed 4 bases from V and 5 bases from J, with 12 bases in between. This CDR3 is 15 amino acids long. For the CDR3, the DNA is TGTGCCAGCAGCCCCTCCGGGGGTGATAATTCACCCCTCCACTTT. Its translation is CASSPSGGDNSPLHF.

The V gene is TRBV30, the J gene TRBJ1-1, with D hard to call. Trimming left V 2 bases short and J 6 bases short, with 10 bases between. Germline V lookup: CDR1 GTSNPN, CDR2 SVGIG (reference sequence). The CDR3 totals 12 residues. As DNA, the CDR3 is TGTGCCTGGAGTAAAACGGTGTCTGAAGCTTTCTTT. Protein sequence: CAWSKTVSEAFF. The full variable domain, in which reference TRBV30 and TRBJ1-1 provide the parts outside the CDR3, is SQTIHQWPATLVQPVGSPLSLECTVEGTSNPNLYWYRQAAGRGLQLLFYSVGIGQISSEVPQNLSASRPQDRQFILSSKKLLLSDSGFYLCAWSKTVSEAFFGQGTRLTVV.

The V call is TRBV5-1, the J call TRBJ2-1; 13 nucleotides agree with TRBD2. The CDR3 covers 16 residues. Germline CDR1 reads SGHRS; CDR2 reads YFSETQ. Germline trimming cut 4 bases from V and 4 bases from J; bases unmatched to any gene: 5. CDR3 in amino acids: CASSDTSGGAYNEQFF. DNA for the CDR3: TGCGCCAGCAGCGATACTAGCGGGGGGGCGTACAATGAGCAGTTCTTC.

This clone was seen more than once but under ten times. The V gene is TRBV10-3, the J gene TRBJ2-7; D remains unclear. Germline V gene sequence: CDR1 ENHRY, CDR2 SYGVKD. V shed 8 bases and J shed 0 bases, with 11 bases lying between them. The CDR3 is 13 residues long. CDR3 sequence reads: CAIQRDISYEQYF. In DNA form, the CDR3 reads TGTGCCATCCAGCGCGACATCTCCTACGAGCAGTACTTC.

In regard to this clone: Other DNA sequences of this sample code for an identical CDR3. The chain links TRBV29-1 to TRBJ1-5, with 7 bases fitting TRBD1. CDR1 and CDR2 from the germline V gene are SQVTM and ANQGSEA. This CDR3 is built from 12 residues. V lost 4 bases, J lost 5 bases, and 2 bases stayed unmatched. The chain's CDR3 is CSVGDRDQPQHF. The CDR3 nucleotides are TGCAGCGTTGGGGACAGAGATCAGCCCCAGCATTTT.